This T cell receptor (beta chain) was profiled in a study of beta chain features in type 1 diabetes. Findings of the study overall: Across patients, naive, central memory and Treg TCRB repertoires exhibited apparently greater similarity than was observed across healthy donors.

There are 16 residues in the CDR3. The germline V gene has CDR1 SNHLY and CDR2 FYNNEI. With V trimmed by 6 bases and J by 2 bases, 11 bases remained unmatched. Comment on this clone: What it recognizes is unknown.

The entirety of the isolated RNA underwent reverse transcription, so expressed TCRB transcripts were sequenced. Profiling relied on immunoSEQ multiplex PCR, and the TCRdb table lists in-frame clones only, not all of them. The sample includes approximately 400,000 clones, around 15% of them seen just once. The sequenced sample was naive CD4+ T cells from blood. The sequence derives from a young woman in good health. This chain links TRBV2 with TRBJ2-7; 9 bases map to TRBD2. CDR3 amino acids: CASRPGTSWGPYEQYF. CDR3 sequence (DNA): TGTGCCAGCAGACCCGGGACTAGCTGGGGCCCCTACGAGCAGTACTTC. Filled out from reference TRBV2 and TRBJ2-7, the complete variable domain reads EPEVTQTPSHQVTQMGQEVILRCVPISNHLYFYWYRQILGQKVEFLVSFYNNEISEKSEIFDDQFSVERPDGSNFTLKIRSTKLEDSAMYFCASRPGTSWGPYEQYFGPGTRLTVT.